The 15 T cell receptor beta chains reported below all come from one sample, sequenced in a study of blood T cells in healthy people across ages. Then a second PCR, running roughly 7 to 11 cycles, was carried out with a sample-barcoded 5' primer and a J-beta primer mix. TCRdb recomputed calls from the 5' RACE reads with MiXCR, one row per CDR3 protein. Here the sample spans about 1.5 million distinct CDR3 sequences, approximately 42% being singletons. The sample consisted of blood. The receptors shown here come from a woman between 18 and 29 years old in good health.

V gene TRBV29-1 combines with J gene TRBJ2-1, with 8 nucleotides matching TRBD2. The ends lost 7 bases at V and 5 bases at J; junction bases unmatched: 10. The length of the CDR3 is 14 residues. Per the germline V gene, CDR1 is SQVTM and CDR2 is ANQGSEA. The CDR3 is CSAQRGSKNNEQFF. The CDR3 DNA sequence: TGCAGCGCCCAGCGGGGGTCTAAGAACAATGAGCAGTTCTTC.

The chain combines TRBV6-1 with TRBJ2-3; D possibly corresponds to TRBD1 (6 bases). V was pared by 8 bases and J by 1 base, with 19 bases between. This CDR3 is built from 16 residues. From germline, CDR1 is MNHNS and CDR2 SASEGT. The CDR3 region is CASRKRTEFGTDTQYF. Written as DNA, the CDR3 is TGTGCCAGCCGGAAGCGGACAGAGTTTGGCACAGATACGCAGTATTTT.

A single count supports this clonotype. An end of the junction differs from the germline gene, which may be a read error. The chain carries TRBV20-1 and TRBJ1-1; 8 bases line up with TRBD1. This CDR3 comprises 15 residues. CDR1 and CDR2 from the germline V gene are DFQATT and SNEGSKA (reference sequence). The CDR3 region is CSARGQTGVGTEAFF. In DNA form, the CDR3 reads TGCAGTGCCAGAGGTCAGACAGGGGTAGGCACTGAAGCTTTCTTT.

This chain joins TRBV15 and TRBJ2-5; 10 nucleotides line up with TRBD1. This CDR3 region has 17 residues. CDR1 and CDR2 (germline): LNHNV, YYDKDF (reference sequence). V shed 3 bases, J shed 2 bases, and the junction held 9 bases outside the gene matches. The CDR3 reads CATSRVGTGVLQETQYF. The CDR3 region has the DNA TGTGCCACCAGCAGGGTGGGGACAGGGGTCTTACAAGAGACCCAGTACTTC.

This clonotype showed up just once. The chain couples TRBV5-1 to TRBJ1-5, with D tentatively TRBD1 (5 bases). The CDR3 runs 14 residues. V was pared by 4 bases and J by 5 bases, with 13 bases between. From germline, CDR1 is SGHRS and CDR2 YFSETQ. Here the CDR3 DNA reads TGCGCCAGCAGCCCGGATGTGGGGCATCAGCCCCAGCATTTT. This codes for CASSPDVGHQPQHF.

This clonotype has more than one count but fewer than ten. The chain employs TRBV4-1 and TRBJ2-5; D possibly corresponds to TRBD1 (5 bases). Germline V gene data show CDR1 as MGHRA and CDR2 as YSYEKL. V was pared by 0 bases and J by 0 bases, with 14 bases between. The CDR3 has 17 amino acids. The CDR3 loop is CASSQDAGPPYQETQYF. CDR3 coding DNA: TGCGCCAGCAGCCAAGATGCAGGGCCACCGTACCAAGAGACCCAGTACTTC.

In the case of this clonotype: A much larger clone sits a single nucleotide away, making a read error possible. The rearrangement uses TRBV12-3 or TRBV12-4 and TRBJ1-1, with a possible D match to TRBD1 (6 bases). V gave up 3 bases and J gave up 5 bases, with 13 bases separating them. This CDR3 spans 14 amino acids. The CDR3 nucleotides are TGTGCCAGCAGTTTCGGGACAAGGGGTACTGAAGCTTTCTTT. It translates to CASSFGTRGTEAFF.

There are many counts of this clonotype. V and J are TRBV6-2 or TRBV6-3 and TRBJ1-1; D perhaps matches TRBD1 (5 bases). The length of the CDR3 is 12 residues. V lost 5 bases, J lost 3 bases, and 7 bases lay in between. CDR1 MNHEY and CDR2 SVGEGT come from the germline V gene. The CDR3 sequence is CASSTGYTEAFF. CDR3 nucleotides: TGTGCCAGCAGTACAGGCTACACTGAAGCTTTCTTT.

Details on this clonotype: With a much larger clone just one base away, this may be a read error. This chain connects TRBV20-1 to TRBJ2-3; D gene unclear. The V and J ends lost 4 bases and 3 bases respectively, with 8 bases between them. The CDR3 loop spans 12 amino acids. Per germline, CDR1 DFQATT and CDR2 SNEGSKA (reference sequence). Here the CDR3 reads CSATTETDTQYF. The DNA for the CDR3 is TGCAGTGCTACCACGGAGACAGATACGCAGTATTTT.

CDR3 nucleotide sequence: TGCAGCGGACTACAGGGGGTTACTGAAGCTTTCTTT. Its translation is CSGLQGVTEAFF. V and J are TRBV29-1 and TRBJ1-1, with 8 bases aligning to TRBD1. V was pared by 7 bases and J by 5 bases, with 6 bases of the junction left unmatched. Looked up from germline, CDR1 is SQVTM and CDR2 is ANQGSEA. The CDR3 has 12 residues.

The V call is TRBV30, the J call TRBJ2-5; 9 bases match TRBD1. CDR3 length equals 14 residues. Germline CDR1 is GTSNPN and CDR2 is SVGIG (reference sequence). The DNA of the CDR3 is TGTGCTAGGGGGACAGGGTTGTTCCAAGAGACCCAGTACTTC. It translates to CARGTGLFQETQYF.

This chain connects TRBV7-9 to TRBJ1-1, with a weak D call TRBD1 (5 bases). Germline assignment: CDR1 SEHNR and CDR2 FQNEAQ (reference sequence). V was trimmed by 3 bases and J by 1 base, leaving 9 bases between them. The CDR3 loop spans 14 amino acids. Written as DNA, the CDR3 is TGTGCCAGCAGCTTTAAGAGGGGGAACACTGAAGCTTTCTTT. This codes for CASSFKRGNTEAFF. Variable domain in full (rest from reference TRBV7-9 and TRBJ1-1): DTGVSQNPRHKITKRGQNVTFRCDPISEHNRLYWYRQTLGQGPEFLTYFQNEAQLEKSRLLSDRFSAERPKGSFSTLEIQRTEQGDSAMYLCASSFKRGNTEAFFGQGTRLTVV.

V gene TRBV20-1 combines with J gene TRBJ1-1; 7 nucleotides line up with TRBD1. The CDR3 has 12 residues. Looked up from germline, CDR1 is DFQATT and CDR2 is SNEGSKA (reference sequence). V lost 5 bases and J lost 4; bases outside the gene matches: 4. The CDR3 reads CSARQGSTEAFF. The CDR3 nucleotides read TGCAGTGCTCGACAGGGAAGCACTGAAGCTTTCTTT.

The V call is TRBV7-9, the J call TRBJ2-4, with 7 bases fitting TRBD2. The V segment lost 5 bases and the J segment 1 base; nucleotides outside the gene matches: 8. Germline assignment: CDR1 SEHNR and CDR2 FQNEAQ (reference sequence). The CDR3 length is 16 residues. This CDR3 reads CASSRLATGAKNIQYF. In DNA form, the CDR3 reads TGTGCCAGCAGCCGACTAGCCACGGGGGCCAAAAACATTCAGTACTTC.

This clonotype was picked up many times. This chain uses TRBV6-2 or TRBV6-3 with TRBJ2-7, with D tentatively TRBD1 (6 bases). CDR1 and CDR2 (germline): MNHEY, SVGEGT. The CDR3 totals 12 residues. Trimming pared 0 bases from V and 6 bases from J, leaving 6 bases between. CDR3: CASSYSTGEQYF. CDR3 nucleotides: TGTGCCAGCAGTTACTCGACAGGCGAGCAGTACTTC.